One and the same sample provided the 31 T cell receptor beta chains below, sequenced in a study of shared clonotypes between healthy human individuals. The method was immunoSEQ multiplex PCR; TCRdb's version includes in-frame clones alone and lacks a portion of them. The sample contains about 580,000 clones, 95% to 98% of which appear only once. In the naive CD8 group, cells lacked CD45RO and were positively selected for CCR7, so terminally differentiated effector memory CD45RA+ cells were left out. The material sequenced was naive CD8+ T cells sorted from blood. All receptors come from a man aged 25-45 years in good health.

This clone was detected once. This rearrangement joins TRBV13 to TRBJ2-3; D is possibly TRBD2 (5 bases). Trimming stripped 5 bases from V and 0 bases from J, with 12 bases between. Germline loops: CDR1 PRHDT, CDR2 FYEKMQ (reference sequence). The CDR3 has 15 residues. For the CDR3, the DNA is TGTGCCAGCAGCCTCCGACTAATAAGCACAGATACGCAGTATTTT. Translating it yields CASSLRLISTDTQYF.

The J gene is TRBJ1-5, the V gene TRBV6-1; a weak D match, TRBD1 (5 bases). CDR1 is MNHNS and CDR2 is SASEGT in the germline V gene. The CDR3 totals 15 residues. The V end lost 3 bases, the J end lost 5 bases, and 14 bases lay between the germline ends. The CDR3 DNA reads as TGTGCCAGCAGTGACTCGCAGTGGGGGGATCAGCCCCAGCATTTT. Protein sequence: CASSDSQWGDQPQHF.

The count of this clone is one. The rearrangement links TRBV5-1 to TRBJ2-1, with 7 bases matching TRBD2. The CDR3 runs 16 residues. Unmatched junction bases numbered 17, after V lost 7 bases and J lost 7 bases. Germline CDR1 reads SGHRS; CDR2 reads YFSETQ. The chain's CDR3 is CASSNQAGTLRNEQFF. The CDR3 DNA reads TGCGCCAGCTCGAACCAAGCGGGAACCTTGAGGAATGAGCAGTTCTTC.

This clone was picked up a small number of times. This sample also contains other DNA sequences that code for the same CDR3. V gene TRBV11-2 combines with J gene TRBJ2-5; D call uncertain. The V end lost 0 bases, the J end lost 4 bases, and 0 bases lay between the germline ends. CDR1 and CDR2 from the germline V gene are SGHAT and FQNNGV. The length of the CDR3 is 11 residues. Written as DNA, the CDR3 is TGTGCCAGCAGCTTAGAAGAGACCCAGTACTTC. Its translation is CASSLEETQYF.

The count of this clone is one. The gene calls are TRBV7-9 and TRBJ2-7; D is unresolved. The V gene's germline CDR1 is SEHNR and CDR2 FQNEAQ (reference sequence). The CDR3 contains 11 residues. Trimming stripped 9 bases from V and 6 bases from J, with 12 bases between. The chain's CDR3 is CASGMVAEQYF. In nucleotides, the CDR3 is TGTGCCAGTGGAATGGTTGCCGAGCAGTACTTC.

The J gene is TRBJ1-2, the V gene TRBV27; D not resolved. Looked up from germline, CDR1 is MNHEY and CDR2 is SMNVEV (reference sequence). V lost 4 bases, J lost 4 bases, and 16 bases lay in between. The CDR3 is 15 amino acids. Here the CDR3 DNA reads TGTGCCAGCAGTTCCATATCAACGTGGGTCTATGGCTACACCTTC. Encoded protein: CASSSISTWVYGYTF.

This chain connects TRBV4-3 to TRBJ1-2; 9 nucleotides agree with TRBD1. After removal of 0 bases from V and 8 bases from J, the junction contained 10 bases not matched to a gene. The CDR3 is made up of 16 amino acids. Germline lookup yields CDR1 LGHNA and CDR2 YSLEER. CDR3 residues: CASSQDLGTGRVGYTF. As DNA, the CDR3 is TGCGCCAGCAGCCAAGATTTGGGGACAGGGCGGGTAGGCTACACCTTC.

The chain links TRBV11-3 to TRBJ2-1; 7 bases match TRBD2. With V trimmed by 5 bases and J by 9 bases, 7 bases remained unmatched. The CDR3 totals 13 residues. Germline CDR1 and CDR2: SGHNT and YENEEA. The CDR3 DNA sequence: TGTGCCAGCAGCAAGACCGCTAGCGGTGAGCAGTTCTTC. Encoded protein: CASSKTASGEQFF.

The chain links TRBV30 to TRBJ1-1; the D gene is possibly TRBD1 (5 bases). The ends were cut back, 2 bases at V and 0 bases at J, with 13 bases in the middle. The germline V gene encodes CDR1 GTSNPN and CDR2 SVGIG (reference sequence). The CDR3 is made up of 15 amino acids. CDR3 nucleotide sequence: TGTGCCTGGAGTCCTCCTAGGGACTTGAACACTGAAGCTTTCTTT. This encodes CAWSPPRDLNTEAFF.

This clone was found a few times. Additional DNA sequences in this sample encode the identical CDR3. The chain combines TRBV28 with TRBJ1-5, with a weak D call TRBD1 (5 bases). The CDR3 runs to 15 residues. The V end was cut by 3 bases, the J end by 0 bases, with 9 bases between. CDR1 is MDHEN, CDR2 SYDVKM, per germline. In nucleotides, the CDR3 is TGTGCCAGCAGTTTGTCAGGGACTAGCAATCAGCCCCAGCATTTT. This gives the protein CASSLSGTSNQPQHF. Together with reference TRBV28 and TRBJ1-5, the CDR3 gives the full variable domain: DVKVTQSSRYLVKRTGEKVFLECVQDMDHENMFWYRQDPGLGLRLIYFSYDVKMKEKGDIPEGYSVSREKKERFSLILESASTNQTSMYLCASSLSGTSNQPQHFGDGTRLSIL.

The chain links TRBV15 to TRBJ1-1; 7 positions match TRBD1. After removal of 2 bases from V and 3 bases from J, the junction contained 9 bases not matched to a gene. The length of the CDR3 is 16 residues. The germline V gene encodes CDR1 LNHNV and CDR2 YYDKDF (reference sequence). The CDR3 bases are TGTGCCACCAGCAGAACAAGTGACAGGGAGGACACTGAAGCTTTCTTT. It codes for CATSRTSDREDTEAFF.

The rearrangement links TRBV28 to TRBJ1-4; a weak D match, TRBD1 (5 bases). CDR3 size: 15 residues. Germline V gene sequence: CDR1 MDHEN, CDR2 SYDVKM. V lost 6 bases and J 9 bases, leaving 20 bases between the germline ends. In DNA, the CDR3 is TGTGCCAGCAGCCGCACCGGGACCCGGGGAAAAAAACTGTTTTTT. Amino acids: CASSRTGTRGKKLFF.

Regarding this clone: The sample contains more than one DNA sequence encoding this CDR3. The J gene is TRBJ2-7, the V gene TRBV27, with D possibly being TRBD1 (5 bases). Per the germline V gene, CDR1 is MNHEY and CDR2 is SMNVEV (reference sequence). Trimming removed 3 bases at V and 0 bases at J, with 9 bases between. The CDR3 length is 14 residues. The CDR3 is CASSLGTGSYEQYF. The DNA for the CDR3 is TGTGCCAGCAGTTTGGGAACAGGCTCCTACGAGCAGTACTTC.

V gene TRBV10-1 combines with J gene TRBJ2-1; the D gene is possibly TRBD2 (6 bases). The CDR3 has 11 amino acids. Trimming cost V 8 bases and J 9 bases, with 11 bases left between them. The germline V gene encodes CDR1 WNHNN and CDR2 SYGVQD (reference sequence). The CDR3 sequence is CASSEGREQFF. The CDR3 DNA sequence: TGCGCCAGCTCGGAGGGGCGTGAGCAGTTCTTC.

The chain joins TRBV19 to TRBJ2-3, with 9 positions matching TRBD2. The junction had 10 bases not matched to a gene; V was cut back by 4 bases and J by 2 bases. This CDR3 has 17 residues. CDR1 is LNHDA, CDR2 SQIVND, per germline (reference sequence). This CDR3 is CASSSPEREVHTDTQYF. The CDR3 DNA follows: TGTGCCAGTAGTAGCCCTGAGCGGGAGGTACACACAGATACGCAGTATTTT.

This rearrangement joins TRBV15 to TRBJ1-5; D remains ambiguous. V was cut by 0 bases and J by 5 bases, with 14 bases left in between. Germline V lookup: CDR1 LNHNV, CDR2 YYDKDF (reference sequence). CDR3 length: 16 amino acids. The CDR3 DNA is TGTGCCACCAGCAGAGATAGCGGGAATAGTTATCAGCCCCAGCATTTT. The encoded protein is CATSRDSGNSYQPQHF.

The CDR3 nucleotides read TGTGCCAGCAGCTTTGTAGCGGGGAGCACCGGGGAGCTGTTTTTT. Amino acid sequence: CASSFVAGSTGELFF. The rearrangement uses TRBV5-4 and TRBJ2-2; TRBD2 matches at 8 bases. Germline V CDR1 and CDR2: SGHNT, YYREEE (reference sequence). The CDR3 sequence is 15 residues long. V shed 2 bases and J 4 bases; nucleotides not matched to a gene: 4.

The genes are TRBV28 and TRBJ2-1; D perhaps matches TRBD1 (6 bases). Germline-derived CDR1 and CDR2 are MDHEN and SYDVKM. CDR3 length: 14 amino acids. V dropped 5 bases and J dropped 6 bases, with 14 bases sitting between them. Here the CDR3 DNA reads TGTGCCAGCAGTCAACAGGGTTGGAGCAATGAGCAGTTCTTC. This sequence encodes CASSQQGWSNEQFF.

This chain uses TRBV29-1 with TRBJ2-1; D is undetermined. Germline V gives CDR1 SQVTM, CDR2 ANQGSEA. This CDR3 has 12 residues. V was shortened by 7 bases and J by 4 bases, with 11 bases between the two germline ends. CDR3 sequence (DNA): TGCAGCGAACGTGGTTTATACAATGAGCAGTTCTTC. As protein: CSERGLYNEQFF.

The chain is built from TRBV7-2 and TRBJ2-7; TRBD2 agrees at 9 bases. The CDR3 length is 15 residues. Germline assignment: CDR1 SGHTA and CDR2 FQGNSA. The ends lost 1 base at V and 2 bases at J; junction bases unmatched: 3. The CDR3 nucleotides are TGTGCCAGCAGCTTAGTAGCGGGAGAACCCTACGAGCAGTACTTC. It encodes CASSLVAGEPYEQYF. The variable domain in full, completed from reference TRBV7-2 and TRBJ2-7, reads GAGVSQSPSNKVTEKGKDVELRCDPISGHTALYWYRQSLGQGLEFLIYFQGNSAPDKSGLPSDRFSAERTGGSVSTLTIQRTQQEDSAVYLCASSLVAGEPYEQYFGPGTRLTVT.

This clone was observed once. The V call is TRBV27, the J call TRBJ2-7; TRBD1 might be the D (6 bases). Trimming removed 3 bases at V and 2 bases at J, with 11 bases between. CDR1 is MNHEY, CDR2 SMNVEV, per germline (reference sequence). This CDR3 spans 14 amino acids. The CDR3 DNA is TGTGCCAGCAGTTTCGGCAGGGGTCCCTACGAGCAGTACTTC. This translates into CASSFGRGPYEQYF.

The chain joins TRBV6-5 to TRBJ2-3; TRBD2 agrees at 11 bases. The V segment lost 2 bases and the J segment 3 bases; nucleotides outside the gene matches: 4. Per the germline V gene, CDR1 is MNHEY and CDR2 is SVGAGI. The CDR3 has 16 amino acids. The CDR3 DNA reads as TGTGCCAGCAGTTACAGACTAGCGGGAAGGACAGATACGCAGTATTTT. Amino acid sequence: CASSYRLAGRTDTQYF.

This sequence joins TRBV7-2 and TRBJ2-7; D is unresolved. The CDR3 sequence is 12 residues long. Germline V gene lookup returns CDR1 SGHTA and CDR2 FQGNSA. Trimming stripped 3 bases from V and 1 base from J, with 4 bases between. CDR3 region: CASSFSSYEQYF. As DNA, the CDR3 is TGTGCCAGCAGCTTTTCATCCTACGAGCAGTACTTC.

The rearrangement links TRBV29-1 to TRBJ2-1; a weak D match, TRBD1 (5 bases). The CDR3 has 13 residues. Trimming removed 3 bases from V and 3 bases from J, with 9 bases in between. The germline CDR1 and CDR2 sequences are SQVTM and ANQGSEA. In DNA, the CDR3 is TGCAGCGTTGAGACACAGGTCTACAATGAGCAGTTCTTC. Protein sequence: CSVETQVYNEQFF.

This clone was seen a single time. The chain couples TRBV18 to TRBJ2-7, with D unresolved. The germline CDR1 and CDR2 sequences are KGHSH and LQKENI. The CDR3 spans 12 residues. V was clipped by 0 bases and J by 6 bases, with 6 bases between them. CDR3 coding DNA: TGTGCCAGCTCACCACCTGCAGCCGAGCAGTACTTC. Its protein product is CASSPPAAEQYF. Looking up the rest from reference TRBV18 and TRBJ2-7 gives the full variable domain: NAGVMQNPRHLVRRRGQEARLRCSPMKGHSHVYWYRQLPEEGLKFMVYLQKENIIDESGMPKERFSAEFPKEGPSILRIQQVVRGDSAAYFCASSPPAAEQYFGPGTRLTVT.

The chain uses TRBV13 and TRBJ2-1, with 12 bases identical to TRBD2. From germline, CDR1 is PRHDT and CDR2 FYEKMQ (reference sequence). The CDR3 length is 16 residues. After removal of 5 bases from V and 5 bases from J, the junction contained 7 bases not matched to a gene. The CDR3 bases are TGTGCCAGCAGCGCTCTAGCGGGAGGGCCGGACAATGAGCAGTTCTTC. Its translation: CASSALAGGPDNEQFF.

The genes are TRBV19 and TRBJ2-7, with D perhaps assigned TRBD1 or TRBD2 (5 bases each). The CDR3 sequence is 13 residues long. Trimming removed 6 bases from V and 2 bases from J, with 11 bases in between. Germline V lookup: CDR1 LNHDA, CDR2 SQIVND (reference sequence). CDR3 nucleotide sequence: TGTGCCAGTAGCGGGACCCACACCTACGAGCAGTACTTC. Protein sequence: CASSGTHTYEQYF.

The rearrangement uses TRBV7-8 and TRBJ2-7, with a tentative D call TRBD1 (6 bases). Trimming shortened V by 4 bases and J by 2 bases, and 9 bases separated the two germline ends. Germline lookup yields CDR1 SGHVS and CDR2 FQNEAQ. The CDR3 runs 13 residues. In DNA form, the CDR3 reads TGTGCCAGCAGCTCGCGGACAGCCTACGAGCAGTACTTC. The encoded protein is CASSSRTAYEQYF.

The chain is built from TRBV4-1 and TRBJ2-5; D possibly corresponds to TRBD2 (5 bases). The germline V gene encodes CDR1 MGHRA and CDR2 YSYEKL. Trimming took off 1 base at V and 5 bases at J, with 11 bases between the two ends. The CDR3 sequence is 14 residues long. CDR3 bases: TGCGCCAGCAGCCAAGTGGCCGGCGGGGAGACCCAGTACTTC. It encodes CASSQVAGGETQYF.

This clone occurred once. The V gene is TRBV7-8, the J gene TRBJ1-5; D perhaps matches TRBD1 (5 bases). Germline CDR1 SGHVS, CDR2 FQNEAQ. The CDR3 has 19 residues. V lost 1 base and J 0 bases, leaving 19 bases between the germline ends. CDR3 amino acids: CASSLVAPWRGNSNQPQHF. DNA of the CDR3: TGTGCCAGCAGCTTAGTAGCTCCCTGGCGGGGGAATAGCAATCAGCCCCAGCATTTT. Using reference TRBV7-8 and TRBJ1-5 for the parts outside the CDR3, the full variable domain is GAGVSQSPRYKVAKRGQDVALRCDPISGHVSLFWYQQALGQGPEFLTYFQNEAQLDKSGLPSDRFFAERPEGSVSTLKIQRTQQEDSAVYLCASSLVAPWRGNSNQPQHFGDGTRLSIL.

This clone was seen once. This chain uses TRBV27 with TRBJ2-5; D gene ambiguous. Germline values: CDR1 MNHEY, CDR2 SMNVEV (reference sequence). V was clipped by 3 bases and J by 2 bases, with 7 bases between them. The CDR3 consists of 13 residues. The CDR3 nucleotides read TGTGCCAGCAGTTTCCGCAGACAAGAGACCCAGTACTTC. Translated, it gives CASSFRRQETQYF.